Ten or more counts support the clone carrying this T cell receptor (beta chain). Its target is unknown. Amplification of TCR beta CDR3 regions used RNA as the template. The HTBI primer set drove a first-round RT-PCR of the TCR CDR3. TCRdb passed the multiplex PCR reads through MiXCR, listing each CDR3 protein once. The table has around 300,000 distinct CDR3 sequences, more than 10% seen once; the top ten hold 7.8%. Germline CDR1 is MGHRA and CDR2 is YSYEKL. V shed 1 base and J shed 7 bases, with 8 bases lying between them. The CDR3 loop spans 13 amino acids. The record originates from a study of T cells in Graves' hyperthyroidism and ophthalmopathy. Overall study results and limits: Ophthalmopathy cases were set apart from stable hyperthyroidism by a 13 V-J model. Ophthalmopathy was identified by the model a median approximately 6.9 months ahead of onset.

Reasons for excluding patients were uncontrolled infection, other autoimmune disease, pregnancy or lactation. Clinical symptoms, serum thyroxine and TRAb, thyroid ultrasound and orbital computed tomography together formed the diagnostic basis. The V call is TRBV4-1, the J call TRBJ2-1; TRBD1 might be the D (5 bases). Sequenced material: blood. The TCR comes from a woman between 25 and 40 years old with Graves' hyperthyroidism that later progressed to Graves' ophthalmopathy. CDR3 region: CASSQVGANEQFF. The DNA for the CDR3 is TGCGCCAGCAGCCAAGTTGGGGCGAATGAGCAGTTCTTC.